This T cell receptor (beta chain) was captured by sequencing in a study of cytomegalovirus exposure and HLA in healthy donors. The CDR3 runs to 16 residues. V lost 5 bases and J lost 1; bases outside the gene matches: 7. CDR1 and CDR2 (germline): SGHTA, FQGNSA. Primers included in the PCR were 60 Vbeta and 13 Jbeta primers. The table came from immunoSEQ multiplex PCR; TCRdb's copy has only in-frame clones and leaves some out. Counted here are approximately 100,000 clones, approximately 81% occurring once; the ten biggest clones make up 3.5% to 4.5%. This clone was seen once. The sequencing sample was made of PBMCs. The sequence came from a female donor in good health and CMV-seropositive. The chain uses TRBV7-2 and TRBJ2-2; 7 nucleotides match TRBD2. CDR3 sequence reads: CASSGPGTMNTGELFF. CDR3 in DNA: TGTGCCAGCAGCGGTCCCGGGACTATGAACACCGGGGAGCTGTTTTTT.